What follows is one TCR beta chain and its context. In this sample, this clonotype turned up a few times. Its cognate antigen has yet to be identified. No base qualities exist here, and no much larger clone lies one base off it. This record comes from a study of CD8 T cells in Susac syndrome (dated by TCRdb to the late 2010s). For the wider study: Whether CD8+ T cell activation and differentiation in Susac syndrome was antigen driven was tested using repertoire sequencing. The study compared CD8+ T cell repertoire clonality among about a dozen healthy donors, 14 Susac syndrome patients and roughly 16 multiple sclerosis patients.

RNA was extracted using the RNeasy kit, and about 0.45 to 1 microgram was reverse transcribed with random hexamers. The immunoSEQ multiplex PCR assay, which covers 54 Vbeta and 13 Jbeta segments, was used to amplify TCR beta CDR3 regions. Bias from PCR amplification was corrected by using a synthetic template baseline for primer optimization and for computational correction. The source study handled its data this way. Only productive sequences were kept, with reads annotated to V, D and J genes according to IMGT and analyzed in immunoSEQ Analyzer. Clonality was calculated as one minus the Shannon entropy normalized by log2 of the number of productive unique sequences. For each patient and control, public and private clones were evaluated among the 100 most prevalent clones. A clone was defined as Susac-specific if it was absent from the healthy and MS cohorts, from about a thousand published viral clones and from other ImmuneACCESS disease sequences. The raw public reads went through TCRdb reprocessing: fastp at Q25, MiXCR clone calling, in-frame beta chains kept. Duplicate CDR3 protein sequences are folded into a single record with the most common DNA and genes. The V and J calls were not made by the authors but by TCRdb's processing. This sample lists roughly 300,000 distinct CDR3 sequences; roughly 81% were detected once. The ten largest clones represent approximately 0.11% of the sample.

High-throughput TCR beta sequencing profiled peripheral blood CD8+ and CD4+ T cells from healthy donors, Susac syndrome patients and multiple sclerosis patients. The multiple sclerosis controls were treatment-naive patients whose relapsing-remitting disease, either stable or active, fulfilled the revised McDonald criteria. Bulk CD8+ and CD4+ T cells were purified magnetically by negative isolation, whereas CD8+ TEMRA cells were enriched by FACS. Blood was drawn into EDTA tubes, processed within 24 hours, and PBMCs were isolated by density gradient centrifugation. PBMCs intended for TCR sequencing were frozen in liquid nitrogen and were later thawed in a 37 degrees C water bath. A purity of at least 90% was achieved for sorted or isolated CD4+, CD8+ and CD8+ TEMRA cells. Findings and caveats that apply to the study as a whole: The study acknowledged that relatively few individuals were included in the TCR sequencing and HLA analysis.

V is trimmed back by 3 bases and J by 5 bases, and the junction contains 7 bases that no gene match accounts for. Counted from cysteine to phenylalanine, this CDR3 has 16 amino acids. Kept here is only the CDR3 DNA, which spans 48 bases and is read in frame from base 1. From a lookup of the germline V gene, CDR1 and CDR2 are SGHAT and FQNNGV. Sequencing was carried out using CD8+ T cells from PBMCs. The TCR sequence derives from a human donor with multiple sclerosis. The sequence joins TRBV11-2 to TRBJ2-2; 9 bases in the middle match TRBD2. The CDR3 protein is CASSFGSGSVTGELFF. The sequenced DNA: TGTGCCAGCAGCTTCGGTAGCGGGAGTGTAACCGGGGAGCTGTTTTTT. Outside the CDR3, residues come from the reference TRBV11-2 and TRBJ2-2 proteins, so the full variable domain is: EAGVAQSPRYKIIEKRQSVAFWCNPISGHATLYWYQQILGQGPKLLIQFQNNGVVDDSQLPKDRFSAERLKGVDSTLKIQPAKLEDSAVYLCASSFGSGSVTGELFFGEGSRLTVL.